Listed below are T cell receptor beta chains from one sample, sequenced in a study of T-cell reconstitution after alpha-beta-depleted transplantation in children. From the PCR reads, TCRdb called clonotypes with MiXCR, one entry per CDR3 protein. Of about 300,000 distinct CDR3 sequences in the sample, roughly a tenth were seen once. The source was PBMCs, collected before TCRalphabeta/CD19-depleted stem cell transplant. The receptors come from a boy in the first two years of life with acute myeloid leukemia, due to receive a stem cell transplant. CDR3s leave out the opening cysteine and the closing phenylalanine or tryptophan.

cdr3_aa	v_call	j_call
ASSGISSGANVLT	TRBV9	TRBJ2-6
ASSGTSVARGTQY	TRBV2	TRBJ2-5
ASSLEGTSGNTIY	TRBV7-9	TRBJ1-3
ASSLGQGPRSNQPQH	TRBV7-8	TRBJ1-5
ASTWGEGPYEQY	TRBV11-3	TRBJ2-7
ASSLEMDPRYNEQF	TRBV5-1	TRBJ2-1
ASRPPGLASNEQF	TRBV7-9	TRBJ2-1
ASGQGHGELF	TRBV12-3/TRBV12-4	TRBJ2-2
ASSQGVGTHYEQY	TRBV3-1	TRBJ2-7
ASSLHEGHTEAF	TRBV7-9	TRBJ1-1
ASSQEGRAQAF	TRBV4-3	TRBJ1-1
ASSWDTLAKNIQY	TRBV5-1	TRBJ2-4
ASSFRALYGYT	TRBV7-9	TRBJ1-2
ASYGRIYGYT	TRBV28	TRBJ1-2
ASSQRRGVSYEQY	TRBV3-1	TRBJ2-7
ASSRGRDTIY	TRBV12-3/TRBV12-4	TRBJ1-3
ASSYSSGTGGVKF	TRBV6-5	TRBJ1-1